At least ten counts were recorded for the clone carrying this T cell receptor beta chain. This entry comes from a study of blood T cells in healthy people across ages. The CDR3 is 13 amino acids. V lost 4 bases and J lost 1, with 7 bases in between. Germline V gives CDR1 MGHDK, CDR2 SYGVNS. Through a sample-barcoded 5' primer and a J-beta primer mix, a second PCR was run for about 6 to 11 cycles. Unique molecular identifiers of 12 random nucleotides labeled each cDNA. TCRdb itself ran the 5' RACE reads through MiXCR, one entry per CDR3 protein. The sample holds over a million distinct CDR3 sequences, approximately 42% seen once.

This receptor was obtained from a woman aged 18-30 years in good health. V and J are TRBV25-1 and TRBJ2-5; D call uncertain. The sample was blood. The CDR3 DNA sequence: TGTGCCAGCAGTGTCGGGTTCCAAGAGACCCAGTACTTC. It yields the protein CASSVGFQETQYF.